Listed below are T cell receptor beta chains from one sample, sequenced in a study of cytomegalovirus exposure and HLA in healthy donors. Clones were read by immunoSEQ multiplex PCR, and TCRdb kept only the in-frame ones, dropping some. The sample includes around 54,000 clones, approximately 81% of them seen just once. Specimen: PBMCs. Receptor source: a woman younger than 35 in good health and CMV-seronegative. The CDR3 runs from the conserved cysteine through the conserved F or W. Fields, in order: D gene, J gene, clone size, V gene, CDR3 protein, CDR3 DNA. The D gene is left open where the match is weak. Size is omitted from some rows. Given values are once, few, many or a class for expanded clones.

d_call: TRBD1
j_call: TRBJ2-5
clone_size: -
v_call: TRBV28
cdr3_aa: CASSLGGTGNQETQYF
cdr3_nt: TGTGCCAGCAGCTTAGGGGGGACAGGGAATCAAGAGACCCAGTACTTC

d_call: TRBD2
j_call: TRBJ2-1
clone_size: -
v_call: TRBV27
cdr3_aa: CASSLLREAYNEQFF
cdr3_nt: TGTGCCAGCAGTTTATTACGGGAGGCCTACAATGAGCAGTTCTTC

d_call: TRBD1
j_call: TRBJ1-1
clone_size: -
v_call: TRBV28
cdr3_aa: CASSSTGLTTEAFF
cdr3_nt: TGTGCCAGCAGTTCGACAGGGCTGACCACTGAAGCTTTCTTT

d_call: TRBD1
j_call: TRBJ2-2
clone_size: -
v_call: TRBV7-9
cdr3_aa: CSSSPRDRGSTGELFF
cdr3_nt: TGTTCCAGCAGCCCCCGGGACAGGGGCTCCACCGGGGAGCTGTTTTTT

d_call: -
j_call: TRBJ1-1
clone_size: few
v_call: TRBV5-1
cdr3_aa: CASSSIGRADTEAFF
cdr3_nt: TGCGCCAGCAGCTCCATCGGGCGGGCGGACACTGAAGCTTTCTTT

d_call: TRBD1
j_call: TRBJ1-1
clone_size: once
v_call: TRBV29-1
cdr3_aa: CSVTDRGHLNTEAFF
cdr3_nt: TGCAGCGTTACCGACAGGGGGCACTTAAACACTGAAGCTTTCTTT

d_call: -
j_call: TRBJ2-5
clone_size: once
v_call: TRBV28
cdr3_aa: CASSSPTTRGETQYF
cdr3_nt: TGTGCCAGCAGTTCCCCCACGACTAGAGGGGAGACCCAGTACTTC

d_call: TRBD1
j_call: TRBJ1-5
clone_size: -
v_call: TRBV10-3
cdr3_aa: CAISGQGREPQHF
cdr3_nt: TGTGCCATCAGCGGACAGGGGCGGGAGCCCCAGCATTTT

d_call: TRBD1
j_call: TRBJ2-3
clone_size: once
v_call: TRBV28
cdr3_aa: CASRLTGDLTDTQYF
cdr3_nt: TGTGCCAGCAGGCTTACAGGGGATCTCACAGATACGCAGTATTTT

d_call: TRBD2
j_call: TRBJ2-5
clone_size: -
v_call: TRBV5-1
cdr3_aa: CASRGLAVQETQYF
cdr3_nt: TGCGCCAGCAGAGGACTAGCGGTTCAAGAGACCCAGTACTTC

d_call: -
j_call: TRBJ2-1
clone_size: -
v_call: TRBV5-6
cdr3_aa: CASSVMGAEQFF
cdr3_nt: TGTGCCAGCAGCGTAATGGGGGCTGAGCAGTTCTTC

d_call: TRBD2
j_call: TRBJ2-3
clone_size: few
v_call: TRBV27
cdr3_aa: CASSTVLAGGSTVTDTQYF
cdr3_nt: TGTGCCAGCAGTACCGTACTAGCGGGAGGGAGCACCGTCACAGATACGCAGTATTTT

d_call: -
j_call: TRBJ2-5
clone_size: -
v_call: TRBV19
cdr3_aa: CASSTRTTLGDRETQYF
cdr3_nt: TGTGCCAGTAGTACCCGGACAACCCTAGGAGATAGGGAGACCCAGTACTTC

d_call: -
j_call: TRBJ1-1
clone_size: -
v_call: TRBV6-1
cdr3_aa: CASSDHGAFF
cdr3_nt: TGTGCCAGCAGTGATCACGGAGCTTTCTTT

d_call: -
j_call: TRBJ2-6
clone_size: -
v_call: TRBV5-4
cdr3_aa: CASSTVHSGANGLTF
cdr3_nt: TGTGCCAGCAGCACAGTACACTCTGGGGCCAACGGCCTGACTTTC

d_call: -
j_call: TRBJ2-7
clone_size: -
v_call: TRBV10-3
cdr3_aa: CAISEGRELDEQYF
cdr3_nt: TGTGCCATCAGTGAGGGCCGGGAGTTGGACGAGCAGTACTTC

d_call: TRBD2
j_call: TRBJ2-5
clone_size: -
v_call: TRBV9
cdr3_aa: CASSVGLQETQYF
cdr3_nt: TGTGCCAGCAGCGTGGGACTACAAGAGACCCAGTACTTC

d_call: TRBD2
j_call: TRBJ2-1
clone_size: once
v_call: TRBV6-5
cdr3_aa: CASSRTSRLDNEQFF
cdr3_nt: TGTGCCAGCAGTCGGACTAGCAGGTTAGACAATGAGCAGTTCTTC

d_call: TRBD1
j_call: TRBJ2-1
clone_size: -
v_call: TRBV7-3
cdr3_aa: CASSSGTGGNNEQFF
cdr3_nt: TGTGCCAGCAGCTCCGGGACAGGGGGGAACAATGAGCAGTTCTTC

d_call: -
j_call: TRBJ2-3
clone_size: -
v_call: TRBV27
cdr3_aa: CASSPGLFTDTQYF
cdr3_nt: TGTGCCAGCAGCCCCGGACTATTCACAGATACGCAGTATTTT

d_call: -
j_call: TRBJ2-7
clone_size: -
v_call: TRBV28
cdr3_aa: CASSNGRDSSYEQYF
cdr3_nt: TGTGCCAGCTCTAACGGGCGGGATAGCTCCTACGAGCAGTACTTC

d_call: TRBD1
j_call: TRBJ2-1
clone_size: -
v_call: TRBV25-1
cdr3_aa: CASNYGQGLDEQFF
cdr3_nt: TGTGCCAGCAATTACGGACAGGGCCTTGATGAGCAGTTCTTC

d_call: TRBD1
j_call: TRBJ1-2
clone_size: few
v_call: TRBV28
cdr3_aa: CASRPPLGQGARFGGYGYTF
cdr3_nt: TGTGCCAGCAGACCCCCGCTGGGCCAGGGGGCGCGTTTTGGGGGCTATGGCTACACCTTC

d_call: -
j_call: TRBJ2-7
clone_size: once
v_call: TRBV27
cdr3_aa: CASSRGGGRYEQYF
cdr3_nt: TGTGCCAGCAGCCGCGGAGGAGGGCGCTACGAGCAGTACTTC

d_call: TRBD1
j_call: TRBJ2-2
clone_size: -
v_call: TRBV5-1
cdr3_aa: CASTPGQGASSPGELFF
cdr3_nt: TGCGCCAGTACCCCGGGACAGGGGGCTTCTAGCCCCGGGGAGCTGTTTTTT

d_call: -
j_call: TRBJ2-4
clone_size: -
v_call: TRBV15
cdr3_aa: CATSTLLQGNQNIQYF
cdr3_nt: TGTGCCACCAGCACGCTTCTCCAGGGGAATCAAAACATTCAGTACTTC

d_call: TRBD1
j_call: TRBJ1-5
clone_size: -
v_call: TRBV5-7
cdr3_aa: CASSPQGEGNQPQHF
cdr3_nt: TGTGCCAGCAGCCCGCAGGGGGAGGGCAATCAGCCCCAGCATTTT

d_call: -
j_call: TRBJ2-7
clone_size: -
v_call: TRBV6-1
cdr3_aa: CASSEEGGNSYEQYF
cdr3_nt: TGTGCCAGCAGTGAAGAAGGGGGTAATAGCTACGAGCAGTACTTC

d_call: -
j_call: TRBJ1-1
clone_size: -
v_call: TRBV30
cdr3_aa: CAWSLRGSEAFF
cdr3_nt: TGTGCCTGGAGTCTAAGGGGTTCAGAAGCTTTCTTT

d_call: TRBD1
j_call: TRBJ2-3
clone_size: -
v_call: TRBV11-3
cdr3_aa: CASSLTGQGADTQYF
cdr3_nt: TGTGCCAGCAGCTTGACGGGACAGGGGGCAGATACGCAGTATTTT

d_call: TRBD2
j_call: TRBJ2-7
clone_size: -
v_call: TRBV7-2
cdr3_aa: CASSSGGTRGTEQYF
cdr3_nt: TGTGCCAGCAGCTCGGGGGGGACTAGAGGAACAGAGCAGTACTTC

d_call: -
j_call: TRBJ2-3
clone_size: -
v_call: TRBV2
cdr3_aa: CASSRRGRAASTDTQYF
cdr3_nt: TGTGCCAGCAGTCGGAGGGGACGAGCGGCCTCCACAGATACGCAGTATTTT

d_call: TRBD1
j_call: TRBJ1-1
clone_size: -
v_call: TRBV6-6
cdr3_aa: CASSYSDRGRTEAFF
cdr3_nt: TGTGCCAGCAGTTACTCGGACAGGGGGCGGACTGAAGCTTTCTTT

d_call: TRBD2
j_call: TRBJ2-6
clone_size: -
v_call: TRBV7-3
cdr3_aa: CASSSLAGGGANGLTF
cdr3_nt: TGTGCCAGCAGCTCACTGGCGGGAGGTGGGGCCAACGGCCTGACTTTC

d_call: -
j_call: TRBJ1-1
clone_size: -
v_call: TRBV2
cdr3_aa: CASTYSNTEAFF
cdr3_nt: TGTGCCAGCACTTACTCGAACACTGAAGCTTTCTTT

d_call: TRBD2
j_call: TRBJ2-1
clone_size: -
v_call: TRBV6-4
cdr3_aa: CASSRDALAGELEQFF
cdr3_nt: TGTGCCAGCAGCCGAGACGCCCTAGCGGGAGAGTTAGAGCAGTTCTTC

d_call: -
j_call: TRBJ1-1
clone_size: -
v_call: TRBV5-6
cdr3_aa: CASSLRTEAFF
cdr3_nt: TGTGCCAGCAGCTTAAGGACAGAAGCTTTCTTT

d_call: -
j_call: TRBJ1-4
clone_size: -
v_call: TRBV7-2
cdr3_aa: CASSTQVLNEKLFF
cdr3_nt: TGTGCCAGCAGCACCCAGGTCCTTAATGAAAAACTGTTTTTT

d_call: TRBD1
j_call: TRBJ1-2
clone_size: -
v_call: TRBV19
cdr3_aa: CASNYLGQGASGGYTF
cdr3_nt: TGTGCCAGCAATTACCTAGGACAGGGGGCATCCGGTGGCTACACCTTC

d_call: -
j_call: TRBJ2-7
clone_size: -
v_call: TRBV7-9
cdr3_aa: CASSLASGWGESYEQYF
cdr3_nt: TGTGCCAGCAGCTTAGCGAGTGGCTGGGGAGAATCCTACGAGCAGTACTTC

d_call: TRBD1
j_call: TRBJ2-5
clone_size: -
v_call: TRBV6-4
cdr3_aa: CASSRRQGETQYF
cdr3_nt: TGTGCCAGCAGTCGTAGACAGGGCGAGACCCAGTACTTC

d_call: -
j_call: TRBJ2-2
clone_size: -
v_call: TRBV21-1
cdr3_aa: CASSKQGDTGELFF
cdr3_nt: TGTGCCAGCAGCAAACAGGGGGACACCGGGGAGCTGTTTTTT

d_call: TRBD1
j_call: TRBJ2-7
clone_size: -
v_call: TRBV19
cdr3_aa: CASSTGQGNEQYF
cdr3_nt: TGTGCCAGTAGTACGGGACAGGGGAACGAGCAGTACTTC

d_call: -
j_call: TRBJ2-3
clone_size: -
v_call: TRBV14
cdr3_aa: CASSLSTDTQYF
cdr3_nt: TGTGCCAGCAGCCTATCTACAGATACGCAGTATTTT